This TCR beta chain was captured by sequencing in a study of Tregs in tolerant kidney transplant recipients. Study as a whole: The nonmyeloablative bone marrow transplants came from related graft donors, with transient mixed chimerism.

Trimming cost V 6 bases and J 9 bases, with 15 bases left between them. This CDR3 region has 13 residues. Germline assignment: CDR1 MNHNY and CDR2 SVGAGI (reference sequence). Clones were sequenced by immunoSEQ multiplex PCR, and TCRdb holds only the in-frame ones, with some missing. The sample carries 50,000 to 75,000 clones, approximately 83% recorded once. Material: Tregs from blood, obtained before the transplant. The chain couples TRBV6-6 to TRBJ2-1; weak D call: TRBD2 (6 bases). This receptor was obtained from a human donor who received a combined kidney and bone marrow transplant. The CDR3 DNA reads as TGTGCCAGCAGGTCCGCGGGGTGGGGTGAGCAGTTCTTC. It translates to CASRSAGWGEQFF.